A selection of T cell receptor beta chains follows, all from one sample in a study of cytomegalovirus exposure and HLA in healthy donors. The repertoire was sequenced with immunoSEQ multiplex PCR; TCRdb's copy has only in-frame clones and lacks some. The data hold hundreds of thousands of clones, with roughly 84% observed a single time. The sequenced sample was PBMCs. Receptors were obtained from a young woman in good health and CMV-seropositive. Each CDR3 is given without its conserved first and last residue. The size entry is marked missing in some rows and otherwise reads once, few, many or a size class.

TRBJ2-5 | TRBV27 | . | ASSLFQGQGETQY
TRBJ2-5 | TRBV28 | . | ASSYDELREETQY
TRBJ2-1 | TRBV30 | . | ACYPRLAGYNEQF
TRBJ1-1 | TRBV27 | . | ASSLIGQEAF
TRBJ2-7 | TRBV28 | . | ASKGASGRTSYEQY
TRBJ1-1 | TRBV20-1 | . | SAPVGAEAF
TRBJ1-5 | TRBV28 | once | ASSSDYRVRSNQPQH
TRBJ2-2 | TRBV30 | few | AWERSANTGELF
TRBJ2-7 | TRBV6-5 | . | ASSRAGFSSYEQY
TRBJ2-3 | TRBV28 | . | ASSLGADTQY
TRBJ1-2 | TRBV27 | few | ASRMDRGFGYT